The rows below give T cell receptor beta chains drawn from one sample of a study of CD8+CD57+ T cells in acquired aplastic anemia. TCRdb reanalysed the reads using MiXCR and keeps one entry per CDR3 protein. The table includes 120,000 or so distinct CDR3 sequences, 55% to 60% detected once. The sequenced material came from sorted CD4+, CD8+, or CD8+CD57+ T cells (not recorded which) from PBMCs. The receptors originated from a human donor with aplastic anemia. The CDR3 runs from the conserved cysteine through the conserved F or W. Each record gives: clone size, J gene, D gene, V gene, CDR3 protein, CDR3 DNA. D genes are given only for firm matches. The listing skips clone size in some rows; elsewhere it reads once, few, many or a size class.

many TRBJ2-1 . TRBV24-1 CATSVPGAGNEQFF TGTGCCACCAGTGTGCCGGGAGCCGGGAATGAGCAGTTCTTC
many TRBJ2-2 . TRBV19 CASSTSRVGTGELFF TGTGCCAGTAGTACCTCCAGGGTAGGGACCGGGGAGCTGTTTTTT
. TRBJ2-3 TRBD2 TRBV12-3/TRBV12-4 CASSQGLAGPTDTQYF TGTGCCAGCAGCCAAGGACTAGCGGGGCCCACAGATACGCAGTATTTT
. TRBJ1-2 TRBD1 TRBV7-9 CASSTRQGGYTF TGTGCCAGCAGCACCCGACAGGGAGGCTACACCTTC
few TRBJ2-4 . TRBV11-2 CASSLEGLVRDAKNIQYF TGTGCCAGCAGCTTAGAGGGGTTAGTGCGGGACGCCAAAAACATTCAGTACTTC
. TRBJ1-1 TRBD1 TRBV2 CASSLAGQGGTEAFF TGTGCCAGCAGCTTAGCGGGACAGGGAGGTACTGAAGCTTTCTTT
. TRBJ2-7 . TRBV7-8 CASSLVLGGQGEQYF TGTGCCAGCAGCTTAGTCCTGGGGGGCCAGGGAGAGCAGTACTTC
. TRBJ2-3 . TRBV20-1 CSARYPTVDTQYF TGCAGTGCTAGGTATCCAACAGTGGATACGCAGTATTTT
. TRBJ1-2 TRBD1 TRBV6-1 CAGAGTGIYHTF TGTGCCGGGGCCGGGACAGGGATATACCACACCTTC
few TRBJ1-1 . TRBV20-1 CSVEGGGRNTEAFF TGCAGTGTCGAGGGGGGAGGCAGGAACACTGAAGCTTTCTTT
. TRBJ2-1 . TRBV25-1 CASSELKRGLEQFF TGTGCCAGCAGTGAATTAAAACGAGGATTGGAGCAGTTCTTC
once TRBJ2-7 . TRBV10-3 CAISEAQGGLTEQYF TGTGCCATCAGTGAGGCGCAGGGAGGACTAACCGAGCAGTACTTC
. TRBJ2-2 . TRBV20-1 CSASGDLNTGELFF TGCAGTGCTTCCGGTGATCTTAACACCGGGGAGCTGTTTTTT